This T cell receptor (beta chain) was captured in a study of control samples from healthy donors and cancer patients (dated by TCRdb to 2019 to 2021). Comments on this clone: Its binding antigen is unknown. Base quality data are lacking; no much larger clone is found one base away.

The library came from the immunoSEQ multiplex PCR assay. TCRdb mirrors the immuneACCESS table, restricted to in-frame sequences. Some clones are absent from its copies; in checked studies, under half trace to an unresolved V gene, and the reason for the others is unknown. The sample table shows 90,000 or so clones, and approximately 90% are seen once. The ten biggest clones cover 13% to 15% of the sample. The receptor was isolated from a woman aged 70-85 years in good health. Sequences were obtained from blood.

The CDR3 protein: CASSLGRGRTRELFF. The sequence in DNA is TGCGCCAGCAGCTTGGGCAGGGGGCGGACCAGGGAGCTGTTTTTT. The receptor chain draws on TRBV5-1 and TRBJ2-2; 8 junctional bases match TRBD1. The germline V gene encodes CDR1 SGHRS and CDR2 YFSETQ. Unmatched junction bases come to 7, with V trimmed by 0 bases and J by 9 bases. The cysteine opens and the phenylalanine closes a CDR3 of 15 amino acids. CDR3 DNA is the only sequence kept; it has 45 bases, read in frame from the first base. This CDR3, with the reference TRBV5-1 and TRBJ2-2 proteins standing in past its ends, gives the full variable domain KAGVTQTPRYLIKTRGQQVTLSCSPISGHRSVSWYQQTPGQGLQFLFEYFSETQRNKGNFPGRFSGRQFSNSRSEMNVSTLELGDSALYLCASSLGRGRTRELFFGEGSRLTVL.